The rows below give T cell receptor beta chains drawn from one sample of a study of blood T cell repertoires in COVID-19. The method was immunoSEQ multiplex PCR; TCRdb's version includes in-frame clones alone and lacks a portion of them. Seen here are a few hundred thousand clones, 75% to 90% observed once, and the top ten hold about 4.1%. Sequencing input: PBMCs or T cells enriched from blood (not recorded which). The receptor set was obtained from a woman aged 25 to 39 who had recovered from COVID-19. Each CDR3 is given with its conserved first and last residue. D genes are given only for firm matches. The size field is filled for only some rows; it gives once, few, many or a size class.

V	D	size	J	CDR3	DNA
TRBV28	.	.	TRBJ1-1	CASSSHNTEAFF	TGTGCCAGCAGTTCCCATAACACTGAAGCTTTCTTT
TRBV18	.	.	TRBJ2-2	CASSPRQYPGELFF	TGTGCCAGCTCACCCCGACAGTATCCCGGGGAGCTGTTTTTT
TRBV9	.	once	TRBJ2-1	CASSFRLGHRDEQFF	TGTGCCAGCAGCTTCCGACTAGGACATAGGGATGAGCAGTTCTTC
TRBV27	.	.	TRBJ1-1	CASSLSGGTEAFF	TGTGCCAGCAGTTTATCGGGGGGTACTGAAGCTTTCTTT
TRBV28	TRBD1	.	TRBJ1-6	CASSSSDRGSPLHF	TGTGCCAGCAGTTCCTCGGACAGGGGTTCACCCCTCCACTTT
TRBV5-1	TRBD1	.	TRBJ1-1	CASSSRGRTEAFF	TGCGCCAGCAGCTCCAGGGGGCGAACTGAAGCTTTCTTT
TRBV18	TRBD1	.	TRBJ2-7	CASSPGTVPYEQYF	TGTGCCAGCTCACCAGGGACAGTCCCCTACGAGCAGTACTTC
TRBV28	TRBD1	.	TRBJ2-7	CASSQPRTGGKYEQYF	TGTGCCAGCAGTCAACCCCGGACAGGGGGCAAATACGAGCAGTACTTC
TRBV2	.	.	TRBJ2-1	CASSTGIGQFF	TGTGCCAGCAGCACAGGGATTGGGCAGTTCTTC
TRBV7-9	.	.	TRBJ2-7	CASSSTSGETYEQYF	TGTGCCAGCAGTTCTACCTCCGGGGAAACCTACGAGCAGTACTTC
TRBV19	.	.	TRBJ1-6	CASSTLLEDYNSPLHF	TGTGCCAGTAGTACCCTGCTGGAGGACTATAATTCACCCCTCCACTTT
TRBV19	TRBD1	.	TRBJ2-1	CASLAADRGGEQFF	TGTGCCAGCCTTGCGGCGGACAGGGGGGGTGAGCAGTTCTTC
TRBV7-3	.	.	TRBJ2-3	CASSLGFSSDTQYF	TGTGCCAGCAGCTTAGGGTTTAGCTCAGATACGCAGTATTTT
TRBV19	.	.	TRBJ2-4	CASKGVAPKNIQYF	TGTGCCAGTAAGGGGGTGGCCCCCAAAAACATTCAGTACTTC
TRBV7-2	.	.	TRBJ2-4	CASSLAGQILAKNIQYF	TGTGCCAGCAGCTTAGCTGGGCAGATTCTAGCCAAAAACATTCAGTACTTC
TRBV19	.	.	TRBJ2-7	CASSIAHPYEQYF	TGTGCCAGTAGTATAGCCCATCCCTACGAGCAGTACTTC
TRBV4-1	.	once	TRBJ1-1	CASSLSGGGGTEAFF	TGCGCCAGCAGCCTATCCGGGGGAGGAGGCACTGAAGCTTTCTTT
TRBV5-5	TRBD1	.	TRBJ1-1	CASSPTGTFPEAFF	TGTGCCAGCAGCCCGACAGGGACGTTCCCTGAAGCTTTCTTT
TRBV27	TRBD2	.	TRBJ2-7	CASSELAGYEQYF	TGTGCCAGCAGCGAACTAGCGGGGTACGAGCAGTACTTC
TRBV5-1	.	.	TRBJ2-7	CASSPVNMRATSYEQYF	TGCGCCAGCAGCCCCGTTAACATGCGGGCGACGTCCTACGAGCAGTACTTC
TRBV5-8	.	.	TRBJ2-7	CASSLFGYEQYF	TGTGCCAGCAGCTTGTTCGGCTACGAGCAGTACTTC
TRBV10-3	TRBD1	.	TRBJ2-6	CAISTWDRRIAGANVLTF	TGTGCCATCAGTACCTGGGACAGGAGAATAGCTGGGGCCAACGTCCTGACTTTC